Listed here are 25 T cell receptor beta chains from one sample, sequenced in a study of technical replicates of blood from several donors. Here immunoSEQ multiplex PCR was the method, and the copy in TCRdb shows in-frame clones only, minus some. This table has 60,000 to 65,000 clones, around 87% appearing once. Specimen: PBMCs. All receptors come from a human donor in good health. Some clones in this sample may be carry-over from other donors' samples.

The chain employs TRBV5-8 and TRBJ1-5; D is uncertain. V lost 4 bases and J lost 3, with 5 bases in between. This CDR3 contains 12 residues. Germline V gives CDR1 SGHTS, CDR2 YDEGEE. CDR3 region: CASSLYNQPQHF. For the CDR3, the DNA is TGTGCCAGCAGCCTCTACAATCAGCCCCAGCATTTT.

The CDR3 region is CASSYSIAGAPYEQYF. CDR3 coding DNA: TGTGCCAGCAGTTACTCGATAGCGGGAGCACCCTACGAGCAGTACTTC. The chain joins TRBV6-5 to TRBJ2-7; the match to TRBD2 covers 9 bases. The junction had 5 bases not matched to a gene; V was cut back by 0 bases and J by 2 bases. This CDR3 has 16 amino acids. CDR1 and CDR2 (germline): MNHEY, SVGAGI.

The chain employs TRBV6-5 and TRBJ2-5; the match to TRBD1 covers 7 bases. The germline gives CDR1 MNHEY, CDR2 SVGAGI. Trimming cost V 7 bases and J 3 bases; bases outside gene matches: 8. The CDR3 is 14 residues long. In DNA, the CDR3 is TGTGCCAGCAAGATCGGGACAGAAAAAGAGACCCAGTACTTC. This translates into CASKIGTEKETQYF.

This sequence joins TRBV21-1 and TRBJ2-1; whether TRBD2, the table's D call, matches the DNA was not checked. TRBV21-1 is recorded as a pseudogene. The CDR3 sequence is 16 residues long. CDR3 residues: CASGDDGGREMNEQFF. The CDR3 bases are TGTGCCAGCGGAGATGATGGGGGGAGGGAGATGAATGAGCAGTTCTTC.

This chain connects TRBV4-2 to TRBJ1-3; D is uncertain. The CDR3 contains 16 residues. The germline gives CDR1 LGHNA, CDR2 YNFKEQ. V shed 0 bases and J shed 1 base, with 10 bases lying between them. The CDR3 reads CASSQDSGGSGNTIYF. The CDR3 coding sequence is TGTGCCAGCAGCCAAGATAGTGGAGGGTCTGGAAACACCATATATTTT.

The chain's CDR3 is CAWSGFRGQSYNEQFF. CDR3 DNA: TGTGCCTGGAGCGGTTTCAGGGGGCAAAGCTACAATGAGCAGTTCTTC. The V gene is TRBV30, the J gene TRBJ2-1; 8 bases align to TRBD1. This CDR3 comprises 16 residues. In germline, CDR1 is GTSNPN, CDR2 SVGIG (reference sequence). Unmatched junction bases numbered 10, after V lost 3 bases and J lost 3 bases.

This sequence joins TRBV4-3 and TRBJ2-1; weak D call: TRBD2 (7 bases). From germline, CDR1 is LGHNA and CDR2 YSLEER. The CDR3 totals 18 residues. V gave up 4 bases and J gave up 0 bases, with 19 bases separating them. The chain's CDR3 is CASSRQGSSGSSYNEQFF. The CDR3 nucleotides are TGCGCCAGCAGCCGCCAGGGGTCTAGCGGAAGCTCCTACAATGAGCAGTTCTTC.

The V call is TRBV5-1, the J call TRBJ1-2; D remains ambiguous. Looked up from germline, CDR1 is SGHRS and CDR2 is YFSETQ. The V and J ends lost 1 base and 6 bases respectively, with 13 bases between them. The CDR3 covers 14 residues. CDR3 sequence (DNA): TGCGCCAGCAGCTTGATGAACTTGAGGGATGGCTACACCTTC. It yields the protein CASSLMNLRDGYTF.

CDR3 bases: TGCGCCAGCAGCCAGACCCAGGGCAACTACGAGCAGTACTTC. The encoded protein is CASSQTQGNYEQYF. The chain is built from TRBV4-1 and TRBJ2-7; perhaps TRBD1 as D (5 bases). Trimming left V 3 bases short and J 3 bases short, with 12 bases between. Germline-derived CDR1 and CDR2 are MGHRA and YSYEKL. This CDR3 region has 14 residues.

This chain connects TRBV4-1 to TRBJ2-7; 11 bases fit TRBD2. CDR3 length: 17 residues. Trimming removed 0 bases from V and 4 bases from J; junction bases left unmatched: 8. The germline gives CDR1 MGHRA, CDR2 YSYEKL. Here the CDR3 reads CASSQDSASGRKYEQYF. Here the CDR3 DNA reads TGCGCCAGCAGCCAAGATTCGGCTAGCGGGAGGAAATACGAGCAGTACTTC.

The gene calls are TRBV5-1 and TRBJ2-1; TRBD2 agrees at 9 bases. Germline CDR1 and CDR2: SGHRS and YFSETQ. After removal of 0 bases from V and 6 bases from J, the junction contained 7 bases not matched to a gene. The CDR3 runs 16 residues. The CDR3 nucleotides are TGCGCCAGCAGCTTGGGTGGAGCGGGGGGAACCAATGAGCAGTTCTTC. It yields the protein CASSLGGAGGTNEQFF.

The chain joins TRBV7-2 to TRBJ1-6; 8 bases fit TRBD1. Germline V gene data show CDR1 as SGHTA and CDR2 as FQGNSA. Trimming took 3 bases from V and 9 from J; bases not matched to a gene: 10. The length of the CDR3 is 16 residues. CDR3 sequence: CASSFLGQGGGSPLHF. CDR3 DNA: TGTGCCAGCAGCTTCCTCGGACAGGGAGGTGGTTCACCCCTCCACTTT.

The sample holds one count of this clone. The CDR3 sequence is CASSLTRASGGVADTQYF. The CDR3 region has the DNA TGTGCCAGCAGCTTAACGAGGGCTAGCGGGGGGGTTGCAGATACGCAGTATTTT. V is TRBV7-3 and J is TRBJ2-3; the match to TRBD2 covers 12 bases. After removal of 0 bases from V and 4 bases from J, the junction contained 8 bases not matched to a gene. The CDR3 is 18 amino acids. Germline V CDR1 and CDR2: SGHTA, FQGTGA. The full variable domain, completed using reference TRBV7-3 and TRBJ2-3, is GAGVSQTPSNKVTEKGKYVELRCDPISGHTALYWYRQSLGQGPEFLIYFQGTGAADDSGLPNDRFFAVRPEGSVSTLKIQRTERGDSAVYLCASSLTRASGGVADTQYFGPGTRLTVL.

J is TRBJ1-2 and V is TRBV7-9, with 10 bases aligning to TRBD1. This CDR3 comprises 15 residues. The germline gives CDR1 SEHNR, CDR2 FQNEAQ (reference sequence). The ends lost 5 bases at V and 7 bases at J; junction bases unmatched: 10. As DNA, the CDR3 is TGTGCCAGCAGCCTAACTTCGTGGACAGGGGGTGGCTACACCTTC. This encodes CASSLTSWTGGGYTF.

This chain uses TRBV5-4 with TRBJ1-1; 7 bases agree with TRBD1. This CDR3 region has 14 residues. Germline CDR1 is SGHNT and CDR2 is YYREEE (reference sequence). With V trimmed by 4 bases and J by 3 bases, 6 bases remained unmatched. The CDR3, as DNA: TGTGCCAGCAGCGCCCTCGACAGGGACACTGAAGCTTTCTTT. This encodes CASSALDRDTEAFF.

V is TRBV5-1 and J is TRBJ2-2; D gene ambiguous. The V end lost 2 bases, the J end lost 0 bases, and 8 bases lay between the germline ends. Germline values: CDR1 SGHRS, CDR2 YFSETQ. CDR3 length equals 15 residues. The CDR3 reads CASSLNLANTGELFF. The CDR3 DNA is TGCGCCAGCAGCTTAAACTTAGCGAACACCGGGGAGCTGTTTTTT.

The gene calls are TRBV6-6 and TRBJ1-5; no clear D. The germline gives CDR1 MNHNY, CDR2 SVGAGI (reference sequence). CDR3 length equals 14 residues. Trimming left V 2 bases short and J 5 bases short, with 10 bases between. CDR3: CASSYGEVYQPQHF. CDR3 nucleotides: TGTGCCAGCAGTTACGGGGAGGTGTATCAGCCCCAGCATTTT.

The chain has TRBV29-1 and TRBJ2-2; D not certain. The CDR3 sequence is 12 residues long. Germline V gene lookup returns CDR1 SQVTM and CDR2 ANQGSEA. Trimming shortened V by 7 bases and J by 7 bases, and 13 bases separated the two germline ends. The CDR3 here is CSASVLGGELFF. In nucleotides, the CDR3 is TGCAGCGCCTCTGTGCTCGGCGGGGAGCTGTTTTTT.

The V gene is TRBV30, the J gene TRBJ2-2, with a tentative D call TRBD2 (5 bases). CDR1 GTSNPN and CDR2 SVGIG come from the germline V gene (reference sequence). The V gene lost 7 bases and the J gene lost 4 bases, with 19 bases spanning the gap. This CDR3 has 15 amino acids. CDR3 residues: CAFTLAPAGTGELFF. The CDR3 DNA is TGTGCCTTCACTCTAGCTCCCGCGGGCACCGGGGAGCTGTTTTTT.

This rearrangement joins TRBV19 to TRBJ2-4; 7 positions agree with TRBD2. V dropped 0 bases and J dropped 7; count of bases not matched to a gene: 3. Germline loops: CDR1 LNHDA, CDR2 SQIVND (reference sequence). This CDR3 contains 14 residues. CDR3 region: CASSIDSGLNIQYF. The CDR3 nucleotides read TGTGCCAGTAGTATAGATAGCGGGCTGAACATTCAGTACTTC.

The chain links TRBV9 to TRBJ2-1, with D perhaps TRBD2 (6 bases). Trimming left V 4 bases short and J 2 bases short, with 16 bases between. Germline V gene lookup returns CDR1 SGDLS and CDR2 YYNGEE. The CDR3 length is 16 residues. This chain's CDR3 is CASSFQPGLAYNEQFF. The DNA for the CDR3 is TGTGCCAGCAGCTTTCAACCGGGACTTGCCTACAATGAGCAGTTCTTC.

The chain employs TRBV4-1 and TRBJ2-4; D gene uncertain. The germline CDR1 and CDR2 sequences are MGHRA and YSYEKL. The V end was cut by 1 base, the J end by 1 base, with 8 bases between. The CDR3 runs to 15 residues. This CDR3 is CASSQGRGAKNIQYF. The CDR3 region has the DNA TGCGCCAGCAGCCAAGGGCGAGGTGCCAAAAACATTCAGTACTTC.

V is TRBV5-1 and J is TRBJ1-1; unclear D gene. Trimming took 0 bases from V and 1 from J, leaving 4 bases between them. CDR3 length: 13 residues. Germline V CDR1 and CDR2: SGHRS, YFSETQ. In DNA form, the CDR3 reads TGCGCCAGCAGCTTGGGGCCGAACACTGAAGCTTTCTTT. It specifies CASSLGPNTEAFF.

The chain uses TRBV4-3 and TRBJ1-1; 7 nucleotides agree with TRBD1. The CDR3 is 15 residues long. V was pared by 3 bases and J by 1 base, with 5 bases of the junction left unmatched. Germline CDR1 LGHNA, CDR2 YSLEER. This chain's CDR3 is CASSHRQGWNTEAFF. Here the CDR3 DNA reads TGCGCCAGCAGCCACAGACAGGGCTGGAACACTGAAGCTTTCTTT.

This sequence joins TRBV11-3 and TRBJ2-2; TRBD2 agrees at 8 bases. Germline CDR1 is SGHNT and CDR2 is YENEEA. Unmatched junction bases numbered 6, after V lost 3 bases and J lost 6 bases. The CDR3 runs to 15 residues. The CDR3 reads CASSFSGRAAGELFF. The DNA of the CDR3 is TGTGCCAGCAGCTTCTCCGGGAGGGCGGCCGGGGAGCTGTTTTTT.